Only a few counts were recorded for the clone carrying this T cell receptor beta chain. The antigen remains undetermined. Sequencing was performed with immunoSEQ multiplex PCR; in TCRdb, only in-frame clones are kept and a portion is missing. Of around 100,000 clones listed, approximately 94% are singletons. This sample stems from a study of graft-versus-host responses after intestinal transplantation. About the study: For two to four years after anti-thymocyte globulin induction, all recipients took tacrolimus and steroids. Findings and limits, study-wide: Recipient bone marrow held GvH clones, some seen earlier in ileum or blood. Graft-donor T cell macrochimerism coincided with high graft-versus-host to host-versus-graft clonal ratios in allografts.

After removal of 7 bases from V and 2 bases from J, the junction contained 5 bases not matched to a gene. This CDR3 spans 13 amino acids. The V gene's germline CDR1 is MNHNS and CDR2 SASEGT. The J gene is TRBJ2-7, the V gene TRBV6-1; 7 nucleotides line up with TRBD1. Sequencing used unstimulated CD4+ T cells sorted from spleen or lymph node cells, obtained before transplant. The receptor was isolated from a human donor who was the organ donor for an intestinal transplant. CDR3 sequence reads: CASKPGTAYEQYF. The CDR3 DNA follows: TGTGCCAGCAAACCTGGGACAGCCTACGAGCAGTACTTC.